What follows is one T cell receptor (beta chain) and its context. This record comes from a study of control samples from healthy donors and cancer patients. This CDR3 region has 14 residues. Germline CDR1 reads LGHNT; CDR2 reads FRNRAP. With 0 bases clipped from V and 4 bases from J, the junction kept 2 bases outside the gene matches. Assay: immunoSEQ multiplex PCR; the TCRdb copy retains only in-frame clones and omits some. This table holds about 100,000 clones, around 89% found once. This sequence originates from a man aged 25 to 45 in good health. The rearrangement joins TRBV12-5 to TRBJ2-7, with 8 bases aligning to TRBD1. The specimen sequenced was blood. CDR3 region: CASGLVGQGYEQYF. The CDR3 nucleotides are TGTGCTAGTGGTTTGGTAGGACAGGGTTACGAGCAGTACTTC.